Shown below are 8 T cell receptor beta chains from a single sample sequenced in a study of beta chain features in type 1 diabetes. Every bit of the isolated RNA underwent reverse transcription, so sequencing read expressed TCRB transcripts. Measured with immunoSEQ multiplex PCR; TCRdb has only the in-frame clones, and not every one. The data contain 200,000 to 250,000 clones, about 25% of them seen just once; the ten biggest clones take up under 4.5%. Sequencing input: central memory CD4+ T cells from blood. The receptors come from a man under 40 in good health.

V and J are TRBV27 and TRBJ2-5; D possibly corresponds to TRBD1 (6 bases). Trimming removed 6 bases at V and 1 base at J, with 15 bases between. The CDR3 loop spans 15 amino acids. Germline CDR1 MNHEY, CDR2 SMNVEV (reference sequence). The CDR3 DNA sequence: TGTGCCAGCAGAGGGGGTCTTACCTTCCAAGAGACCCAGTACTTC. Amino acid sequence: CASRGGLTFQETQYF.

The chain links TRBV2 to TRBJ2-1, with 10 bases aligning to TRBD2. The CDR3 loop spans 15 amino acids. Unmatched junction bases numbered 4, after V lost 6 bases and J lost 2 bases. Per germline, CDR1 SNHLY and CDR2 FYNNEI. The CDR3 region is CASRPLAGAYNEQFF. CDR3 sequence (DNA): TGTGCCAGCAGGCCCCTAGCGGGGGCCTACAATGAGCAGTTCTTC.

This clone was picked up a small number of times. The chain combines TRBV28 with TRBJ2-7, with TRBD1 matching 8 bases. The CDR3 covers 15 residues. The V gene's germline CDR1 is MDHEN and CDR2 SYDVKM. Trimming removed 6 bases from V and 2 bases from J; junction bases left unmatched: 9. DNA for the CDR3: TGTGCCAGCAGAGATAGCCGACAGGGGCCCTACGAGCAGTACTTC. Its protein product is CASRDSRQGPYEQYF.

Concerning this clone: This may be a read error, as it is one base from a much larger clone. The same CDR3 can be traced to other DNA sequences in this sample. The gene calls are TRBV7-2 and TRBJ2-7; no reliable D call. The CDR3 has 11 residues. CDR1 and CDR2 from the germline V gene are SGHTA and FQGNSA. The CDR3 region is CASSPSYEQYF. CDR3 sequence (DNA): TGTGCGAGCAGCCCGTCCTACGAGCAGTACTTC.

The chain has TRBV9 and TRBJ2-1; 8 nucleotides agree with TRBD2. The CDR3 length is 17 residues. Germline CDR1 reads SGDLS; CDR2 reads YYNGEE. With 4 bases clipped from V and 1 base from J, the junction kept 10 bases outside the gene matches. CDR3: CASSPSGAGGSYNEQFF. CDR3 coding DNA: TGTGCCAGCAGCCCAAGCGGTGCGGGAGGTTCCTACAATGAGCAGTTCTTC.

V and J are TRBV29-1 and TRBJ1-2; 7 bases agree with TRBD1. This CDR3 is built from 13 residues. The J segment lost 8 bases and the V segment lost 7 bases, leaving 13 bases of the junction unmatched. Germline V lookup: CDR1 SQVTM, CDR2 ANQGSEA. The CDR3 nucleotides read TGCAGCGCTGACAGGGAGGGAGGAAGGGGCTACACCTTC. It specifies CSADREGGRGYTF.

The chain joins TRBV11-3 to TRBJ2-3; D not resolved. V was shortened by 5 bases and J by 5 bases, with 11 bases between the two germline ends. CDR1 is SGHNT and CDR2 is YENEEA in the germline V gene. CDR3 length equals 13 residues. The CDR3 loop is CASSPASGDTQYF. The CDR3 bases are TGTGCCAGCAGCCCAGCCTCGGGAGATACGCAGTATTTT.

The chain has TRBV4-1 and TRBJ2-2; 7 bases are shared with TRBD1. The CDR3 totals 14 residues. Losses at the gene ends were 6 bases for V and 6 bases for J; bases not matched to a gene: 7. The germline gives CDR1 MGHRA, CDR2 YSYEKL. The CDR3 is CASRTGTASGELFF. The CDR3 DNA reads as TGCGCCAGCAGAACCGGGACAGCATCCGGGGAGCTGTTTTTT.